This is a list of T cell receptor beta chains from one sample in a study of cytomegalovirus exposure and HLA in healthy donors. Sequencing was performed with immunoSEQ multiplex PCR; in TCRdb, only in-frame clones are kept and a portion is missing. The sample table includes around 84,000 clones. The material sequenced was PBMCs. These receptors were obtained from a man younger than 45 in good health and CMV-seronegative. CDR3s leave out the opening cysteine and the closing phenylalanine or tryptophan. A D gene is named only where the DNA matches it firmly.

J gene | V gene | D gene | CDR3 protein
TRBJ2-2 | TRBV2 | . | ASSLLQGLDGELF
TRBJ2-3 | TRBV7-6 | . | ASSLAGGREMADTQY
TRBJ2-7 | TRBV27 | . | ASSQGYEQY
TRBJ2-7 | TRBV25-1 | . | ASSGQGSYEQY
TRBJ2-1 | TRBV5-4 | TRBD2 | ASSLVLAGGPNEQF
TRBJ2-7 | TRBV4-1 | TRBD1 | ASSQRPGQGSEQY
TRBJ1-3 | TRBV2 | . | ASRQGNGNTIY
TRBJ2-3 | TRBV4-3 | . | ASSQDLGLTDTQY
TRBJ2-1 | TRBV28 | TRBD2 | ASGGYSYNEQF
TRBJ2-3 | TRBV2 | . | ASSESLGNTQY
TRBJ2-7 | TRBV6-5 | TRBD2 | ASKLAGGPTYEQY
TRBJ2-7 | TRBV27 | TRBD2 | ASRRIGGKEQY
TRBJ1-1 | TRBV19 | . | ASSWTGGAGPEAF
TRBJ2-2 | TRBV6-1 | TRBD2 | ASKHSGRVTGELF
TRBJ2-3 | TRBV27 | . | ASRRGLPGTQY
TRBJ2-1 | TRBV15 | TRBD2 | ATSRGPGLAGYNEQF
TRBJ2-7 | TRBV15 | TRBD2 | ATSRGRGGLGEQY
TRBJ2-5 | TRBV4-1 | TRBD2 | ASSQARTSGGQETQY
TRBJ1-2 | TRBV9 | TRBD1 | ASSLDRGTRNYGYT
TRBJ2-2 | TRBV25-1 | TRBD1 | ASSVGTGDTGELF
TRBJ2-2 | TRBV7-3 | . | ASSKGAAPGELF
. | TRBV6-1 | . | ASSEAEGNALNEQY
TRBJ1-1 | TRBV4-3 | . | ASSQVRGAAEAF
TRBJ1-1 | TRBV27 | . | ASSLVRGAGTEAF
TRBJ1-6 | TRBV10-1 | . | ASSVQVDSPLH
TRBJ2-7 | TRBV11-2 | TRBD1 | ASSFGTGPWEQY
TRBJ1-2 | TRBV5-4 | . | ASSYGTQDGYT
TRBJ2-5 | TRBV2 | TRBD1 | ASRPDRGDGETQY
TRBJ2-7 | TRBV12-5 | TRBD2 | ASAGGSIYEQY
TRBJ1-5 | TRBV6-5 | . | ASSYSTSQPQH
TRBJ1-2 | TRBV5-1 | . | ASSLGPENYGYT
TRBJ1-5 | TRBV2 | . | ASNSQGNNYQPQH
TRBJ2-5 | TRBV5-4 | TRBD1 | ASSSGQEQETQY
TRBJ2-1 | TRBV18 | TRBD2 | ASSPLPQAGPGDEQF
TRBJ2-2 | TRBV2 | . | ASNLPPTGGFGELF
TRBJ2-3 | TRBV21-1 | . | ASVQGGSTTDTQY
TRBJ1-3 | TRBV7-2 | . | ASSFREASYTIY
TRBJ1-2 | TRBV27 | TRBD1 | ASSLWDRGQDYT
TRBJ1-5 | TRBV20-1 | TRBD1 | SAQGAQPQH
TRBJ1-2 | TRBV5-1 | . | ASSLAGGGYGYT
TRBJ1-1 | TRBV18 | TRBD1 | ASSPPNGQGSTEAF
TRBJ2-1 | TRBV4-2 | TRBD2 | ASSQDWLSSGRVGNEQF
TRBJ1-4 | TRBV6-5 | . | ASSYNIGMSEKLF
TRBJ1-2 | TRBV5-4 | . | ASSLKPNYGYT